The next 7 T cell receptor beta chains were all read from a single sample in a study of shared clonotypes between healthy human individuals. Profiling relied on immunoSEQ multiplex PCR, and the TCRdb table lists in-frame clones only, not all of them. The data show about 2.1 million clones, 80% to 95% seen once. Only CD45RO-negative cells positively selected for CCR7 counted as naive CD8 cells, so terminally differentiated effector memory CD45RA+ cells were excluded. Sequencing was carried out using naive CD8+ T cells from PBMCs. The receptor set was obtained from a man aged 18 to 29 in good health. Some clones in this sample may be carry-over from other donors' samples.

The rearrangement uses TRBV5-1 and TRBJ2-7, with 7 bases fitting TRBD1. The trim removed 1 base at V and 2 bases at J, leaving 3 bases unmatched. In germline, CDR1 is SGHRS, CDR2 YFSETQ. This CDR3 has 14 residues. Written as DNA, the CDR3 is TGCGCCAGCAGCTTGTGGACAGGTCCCTACGAGCAGTACTTC. Protein sequence: CASSLWTGPYEQYF.

The gene calls are TRBV6-6 and TRBJ2-7; weak D call: TRBD1 (5 bases). Deletions cut 7 bases from V and 7 bases from J, with 14 bases between. The CDR3 covers 12 residues. Looked up from germline, CDR1 is MNHNY and CDR2 is SVGAGI (reference sequence). In nucleotides, the CDR3 is TGTGCCAGCAACAATCAGGGTGAAGAGCAGTACTTC. It translates to CASNNQGEEQYF.

The chain carries TRBV9 and TRBJ1-3; D may be TRBD1 (5 bases). V was trimmed by 3 bases and J by 2 bases, leaving 24 bases between them. The CDR3 covers 19 residues. Germline V CDR1 and CDR2: SGDLS, YYNGEE. The DNA of the CDR3 is TGTGCCAGCAGCGGACCCTCCGGGGCAGCCAACTTCGCTGGAAACACCATATATTTT. Translated, it gives CASSGPSGAANFAGNTIYF.

There are a few counts of this clone. The rearrangement links TRBV18 to TRBJ1-1, with TRBD1 matching 7 bases. The V and J ends lost 3 bases and 7 bases, in that order; junction bases with no gene match: 11. CDR1 KGHSH and CDR2 LQKENI come from the germline V gene. The CDR3 has 15 amino acids. CDR3 region: CASSPDVTGALEAFF. CDR3 nucleotide sequence: TGTGCCAGCTCACCCGACGTTACAGGGGCCCTTGAAGCTTTCTTT.

The genes are TRBV12-5 and TRBJ2-1; 7 positions agree with TRBD2. Losses at the gene ends were 0 bases for V and 6 bases for J; bases not matched to a gene: 11. Germline CDR1 is LGHNT and CDR2 is FRNRAP. The CDR3 loop spans 17 amino acids. CDR3 in amino acids: CASGLVTPGGLGNEQFF. CDR3 DNA sequence: TGTGCTAGTGGTTTGGTAACGCCGGGAGGACTGGGCAATGAGCAGTTCTTC. Variable domain in full (rest from reference TRBV12-5 and TRBJ2-1): DARVTQTPRHKVTEMGQEVTMRCQPILGHNTVFWYRQTMMQGLELLAYFRNRAPLDDSGMPKDRFSAEMPDATLATLKIQPSEPRDSAVYFCASGLVTPGGLGNEQFFGPGTRLTVL.

V and J are TRBV27 and TRBJ2-1; no clear D gene. Trimming removed 6 bases at V and 6 bases at J, with 6 bases between. CDR1 is MNHEY, CDR2 SMNVEV, per germline (reference sequence). The CDR3 covers 11 residues. The CDR3 protein is CASRRSNEQFF. The CDR3 coding sequence is TGTGCCAGCAGGAGGAGCAATGAGCAGTTCTTC.

The rearrangement links TRBV18 to TRBJ1-1, with D possibly TRBD1 on 6 matching bases. V was cut by 6 bases and J by 4 bases, with 15 bases left in between. CDR3 length equals 14 residues. Germline CDR1 is KGHSH and CDR2 is LQKENI. The CDR3 protein is CASSPTGGITEAFF. CDR3 nucleotides: TGTGCCAGCTCCCCGACGGGGGGCATCACTGAAGCTTTCTTT.